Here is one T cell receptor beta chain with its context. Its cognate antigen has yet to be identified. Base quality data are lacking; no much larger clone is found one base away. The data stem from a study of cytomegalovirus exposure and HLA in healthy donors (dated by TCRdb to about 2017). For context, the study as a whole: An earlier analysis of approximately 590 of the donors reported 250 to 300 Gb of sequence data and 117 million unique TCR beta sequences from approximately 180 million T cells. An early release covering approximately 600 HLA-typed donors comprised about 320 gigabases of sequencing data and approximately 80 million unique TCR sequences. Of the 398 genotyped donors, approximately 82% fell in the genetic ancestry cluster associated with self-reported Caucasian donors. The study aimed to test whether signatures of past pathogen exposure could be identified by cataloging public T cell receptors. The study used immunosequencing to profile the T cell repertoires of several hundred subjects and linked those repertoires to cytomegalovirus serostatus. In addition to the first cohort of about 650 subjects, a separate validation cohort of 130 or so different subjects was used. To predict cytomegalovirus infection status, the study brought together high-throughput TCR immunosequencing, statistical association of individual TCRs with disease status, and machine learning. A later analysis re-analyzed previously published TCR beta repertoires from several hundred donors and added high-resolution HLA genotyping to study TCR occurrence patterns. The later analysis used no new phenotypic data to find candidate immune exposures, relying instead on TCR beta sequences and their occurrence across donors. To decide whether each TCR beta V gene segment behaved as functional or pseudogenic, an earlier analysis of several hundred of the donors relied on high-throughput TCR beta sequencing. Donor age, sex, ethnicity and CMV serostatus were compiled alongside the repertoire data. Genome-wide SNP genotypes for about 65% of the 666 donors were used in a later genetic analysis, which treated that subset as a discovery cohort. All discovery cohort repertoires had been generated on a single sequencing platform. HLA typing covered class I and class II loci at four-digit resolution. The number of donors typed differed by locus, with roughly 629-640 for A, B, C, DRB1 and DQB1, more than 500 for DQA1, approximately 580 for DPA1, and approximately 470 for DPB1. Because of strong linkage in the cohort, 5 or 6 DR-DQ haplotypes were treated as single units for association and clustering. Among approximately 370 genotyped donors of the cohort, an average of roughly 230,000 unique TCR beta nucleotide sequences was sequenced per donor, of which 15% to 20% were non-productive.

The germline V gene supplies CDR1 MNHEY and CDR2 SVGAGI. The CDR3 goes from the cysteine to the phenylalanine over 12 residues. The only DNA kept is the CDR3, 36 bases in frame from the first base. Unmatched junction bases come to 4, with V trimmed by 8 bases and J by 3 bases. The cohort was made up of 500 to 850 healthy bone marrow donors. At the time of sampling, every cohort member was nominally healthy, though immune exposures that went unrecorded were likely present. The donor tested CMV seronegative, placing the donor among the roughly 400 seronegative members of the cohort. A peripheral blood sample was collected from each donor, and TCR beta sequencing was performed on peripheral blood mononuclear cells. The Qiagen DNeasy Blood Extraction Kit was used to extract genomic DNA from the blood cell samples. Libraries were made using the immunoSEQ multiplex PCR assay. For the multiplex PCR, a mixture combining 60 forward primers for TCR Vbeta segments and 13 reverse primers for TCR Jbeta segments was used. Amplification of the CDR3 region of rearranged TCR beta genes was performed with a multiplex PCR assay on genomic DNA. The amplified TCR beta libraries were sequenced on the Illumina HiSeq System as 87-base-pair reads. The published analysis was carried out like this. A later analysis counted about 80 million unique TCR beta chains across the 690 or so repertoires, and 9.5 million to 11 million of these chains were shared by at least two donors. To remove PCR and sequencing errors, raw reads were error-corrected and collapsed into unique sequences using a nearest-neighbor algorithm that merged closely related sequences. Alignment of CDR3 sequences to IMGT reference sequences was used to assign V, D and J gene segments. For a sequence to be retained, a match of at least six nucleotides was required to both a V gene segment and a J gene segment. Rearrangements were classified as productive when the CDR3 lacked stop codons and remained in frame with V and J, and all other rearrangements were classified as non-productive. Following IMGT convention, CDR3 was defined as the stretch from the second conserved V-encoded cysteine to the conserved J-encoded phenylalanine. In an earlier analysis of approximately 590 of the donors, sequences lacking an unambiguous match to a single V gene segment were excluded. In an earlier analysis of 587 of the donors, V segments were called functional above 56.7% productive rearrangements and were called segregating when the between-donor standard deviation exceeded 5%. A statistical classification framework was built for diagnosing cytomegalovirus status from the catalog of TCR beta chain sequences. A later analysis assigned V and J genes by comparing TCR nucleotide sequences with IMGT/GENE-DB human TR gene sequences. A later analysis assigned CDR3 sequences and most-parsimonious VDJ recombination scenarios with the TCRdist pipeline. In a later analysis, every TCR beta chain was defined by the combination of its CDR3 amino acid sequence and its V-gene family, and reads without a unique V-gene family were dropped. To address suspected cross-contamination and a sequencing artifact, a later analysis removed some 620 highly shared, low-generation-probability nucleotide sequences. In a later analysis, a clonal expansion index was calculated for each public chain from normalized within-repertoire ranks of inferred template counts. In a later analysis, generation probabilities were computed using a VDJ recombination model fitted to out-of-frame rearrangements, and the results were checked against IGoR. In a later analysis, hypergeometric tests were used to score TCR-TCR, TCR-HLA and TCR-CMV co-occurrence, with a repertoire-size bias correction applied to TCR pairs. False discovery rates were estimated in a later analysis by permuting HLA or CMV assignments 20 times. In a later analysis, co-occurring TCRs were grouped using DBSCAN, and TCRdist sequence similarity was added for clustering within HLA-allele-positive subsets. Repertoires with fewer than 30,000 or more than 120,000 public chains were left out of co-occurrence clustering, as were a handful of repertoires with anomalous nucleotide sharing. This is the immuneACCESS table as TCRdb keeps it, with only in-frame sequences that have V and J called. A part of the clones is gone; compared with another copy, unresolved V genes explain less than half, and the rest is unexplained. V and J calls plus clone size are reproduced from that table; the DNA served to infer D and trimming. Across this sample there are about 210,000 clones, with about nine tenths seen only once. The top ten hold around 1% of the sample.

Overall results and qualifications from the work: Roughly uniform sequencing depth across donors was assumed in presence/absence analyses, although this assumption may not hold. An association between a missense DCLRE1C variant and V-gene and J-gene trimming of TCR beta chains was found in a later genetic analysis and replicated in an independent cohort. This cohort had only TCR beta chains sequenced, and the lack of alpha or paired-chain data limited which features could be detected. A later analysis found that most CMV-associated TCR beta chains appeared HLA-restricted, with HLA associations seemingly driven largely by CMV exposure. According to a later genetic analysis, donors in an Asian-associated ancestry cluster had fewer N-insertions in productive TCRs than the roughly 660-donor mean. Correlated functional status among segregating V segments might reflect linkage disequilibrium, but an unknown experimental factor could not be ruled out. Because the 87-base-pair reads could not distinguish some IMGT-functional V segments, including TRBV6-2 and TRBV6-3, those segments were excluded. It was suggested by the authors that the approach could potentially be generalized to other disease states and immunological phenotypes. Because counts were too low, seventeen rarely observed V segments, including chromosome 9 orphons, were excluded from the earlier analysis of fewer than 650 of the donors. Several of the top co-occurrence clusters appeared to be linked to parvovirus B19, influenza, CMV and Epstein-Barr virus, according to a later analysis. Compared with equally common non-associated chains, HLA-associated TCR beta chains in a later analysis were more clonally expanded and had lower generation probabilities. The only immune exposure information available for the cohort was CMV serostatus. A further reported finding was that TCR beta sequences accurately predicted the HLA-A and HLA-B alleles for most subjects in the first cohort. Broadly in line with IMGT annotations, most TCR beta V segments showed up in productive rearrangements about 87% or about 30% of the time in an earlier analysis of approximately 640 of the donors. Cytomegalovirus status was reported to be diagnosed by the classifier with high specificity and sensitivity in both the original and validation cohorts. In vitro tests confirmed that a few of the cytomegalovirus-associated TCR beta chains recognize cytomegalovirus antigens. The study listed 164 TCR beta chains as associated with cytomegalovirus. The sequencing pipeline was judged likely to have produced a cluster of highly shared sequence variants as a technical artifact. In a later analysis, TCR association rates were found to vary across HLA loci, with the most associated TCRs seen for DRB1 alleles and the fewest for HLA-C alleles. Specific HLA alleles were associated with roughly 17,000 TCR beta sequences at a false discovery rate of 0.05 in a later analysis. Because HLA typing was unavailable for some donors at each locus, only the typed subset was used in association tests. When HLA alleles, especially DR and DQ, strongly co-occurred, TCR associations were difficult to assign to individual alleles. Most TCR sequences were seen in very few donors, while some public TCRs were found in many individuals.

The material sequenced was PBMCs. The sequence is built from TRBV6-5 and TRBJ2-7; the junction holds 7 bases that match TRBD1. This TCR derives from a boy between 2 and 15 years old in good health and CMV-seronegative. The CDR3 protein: CASGDRIYEQYF. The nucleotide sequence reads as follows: TGTGCCAGCGGGGACAGAATCTACGAGCAGTACTTC.